This is a list of T cell receptor beta chains from one sample in a study of shared clonotypes between healthy human individuals. The assay was immunoSEQ multiplex PCR, and TCRdb's table has in-frame clones only and misses some. The repertoire has around 600,000 clones, 85% to 95% of them found once; the top ten carry 0.095% to 0.14%. Specimen: naive CD8+ T cells sorted from blood. The source is a woman under 40 in good health. CDR3s include the opening cysteine and the closing phenylalanine or tryptophan. A D gene is named only where the DNA matches it firmly. Size is omitted from some rows. Given values are once, few, many or a class for expanded clones.

j_call v_call d_call cdr3_length clone_size cdr3_nt cdr3_aa
TRBJ1-5 TRBV7-8 . 17 . TGTGCCAGCAGCTCCACCCTGACAGGATATAGCAATCAGCCCCAGCATTTT CASSSTLTGYSNQPQHF
TRBJ2-5 TRBV9 TRBD2 17 . TGTGCCAGCAGCGTAGAGGGACTAGCGGGAATACAAGAGACCCAGTACTTC CASSVEGLAGIQETQYF
TRBJ1-2 TRBV28 . 14 . TGTGCCAGCAGTTTATTAGGGCAGGGCCATGGCTACACCTTC CASSLLGQGHGYTF
TRBJ2-5 TRBV13 . 16 once TGTGCCAGCAGCTTAGGCTGGACGGGAGCCGGGGAGACCCAGTACTTC CASSLGWTGAGETQYF
TRBJ1-5 TRBV7-2 . 13 . TGTGCCAGCAGCTTAGAGGGAAGTCAGCCCCAGCATTTT CASSLEGSQPQHF
TRBJ2-2 TRBV19 . 21 . TGTGCCAGTAGTCTATCACCCATTCGGCCAGGGAAGGGTCCGAACACCGGGGAGCTGTTTTTT CASSLSPIRPGKGPNTGELFF
TRBJ2-7 TRBV27 . 16 . TGTGCCAGCAACAGATACCACCCGTCCGTGGGCTACGAGCAGTACTTC CASNRYHPSVGYEQYF
TRBJ2-1 TRBV19 TRBD1 14 . TGTGCCAGTAGACTTGACAGGGGTTACAATGAGCAGTTCTTC CASRLDRGYNEQFF
TRBJ1-3 TRBV6-5 . 13 . TGTGCCAGCGGACAGTCCACTGGAAACACCATATATTTT CASGQSTGNTIYF
TRBJ1-5 TRBV5-6 . 17 once TGTGCCAGCAGCTTGGCGGGGGAGGAGGGCCCCAATCAGCCCCAGCATTTT CASSLAGEEGPNQPQHF
TRBJ2-7 TRBV19 . 17 . TGTGCCAGTAGTATAGGGTCATCCGGGACACGACCCTACGAGCAGTACTTC CASSIGSSGTRPYEQYF
TRBJ1-5 TRBV27 . 17 . TGTGCCAGCAGTTTATTGGCCTCCCAGCGAGGCAATCAGCCCCAGCATTTT CASSLLASQRGNQPQHF
TRBJ2-7 TRBV4-2 TRBD2 16 . TGTGCCAGCAGCCACATTATAGCGGGAGGGGGAAACGAGCAGTACTTC CASSHIIAGGGNEQYF
TRBJ2-7 TRBV7-9 . 12 . TGTGCCAGCTGTATACAGGGCTACGAGCAGTACTTC CASCIQGYEQYF
TRBJ1-2 TRBV5-4 TRBD1 12 . TGTGCCAGCACTGGGACAGACCCTGGCTACACCTTC CASTGTDPGYTF
TRBJ1-1 TRBV7-9 . 11 . TGTGCCATCAGGGGGAACACTGAAGCTTTCTTT CAIRGNTEAFF
TRBJ1-1 TRBV4-1 . 16 . TGCGCCAGCAGCCAAGAAGCAGGGGTCATGAACACTGAAGCTTTCTTT CASSQEAGVMNTEAFF
TRBJ2-3 TRBV7-6 . 13 . TGTGCCAGCAGCTCTTTAGGTACAGATACGCAGTATTTT CASSSLGTDTQYF
TRBJ2-7 TRBV21-1 . 19 once TGTGCCAGCAGCGGGTGGAGACTCCCGGGAGACGGGCCCTCCTACGAGCAGTACTTC CASSGWRLPGDGPSYEQYF
TRBJ1-1 TRBV27 . 15 . TGTGCCAGCAGTTTACTTCGGGGGTCAGGGATTAAAGCTTTCTTT CASSLLRGSGIKAFF
TRBJ2-7 TRBV6-5 TRBD1 15 . TGTGCCAGCAGGCCCGAGACTGGGACAGCCTACGAGCAGTACTTC CASRPETGTAYEQYF
TRBJ1-5 TRBV29-1 . 16 . TGCAGCGTTGCAGGGTCGGAAAAAAGGATGGGTCAGCCCCAGCATTTT CSVAGSEKRMGQPQHF
TRBJ2-6 TRBV7-2 TRBD2 19 . TGTGCCAGCAGCTTAGGACTGCTAGCGGGATCCTCTGGGGCCAACGTCCTGACTTTC CASSLGLLAGSSGANVLTF
TRBJ1-1 TRBV7-8 . 13 . TGTGCCAGCAGCTCGGGCAGGACAGCCGAAGCTTTCTTT CASSSGRTAEAFF
TRBJ2-5 TRBV7-9 . 12 . TGTGCCAGCAGCGCTCCACGTGGGGAGCAGTACTTC CASSAPRGEQYF
TRBJ2-7 TRBV27 TRBD1 15 . TGTGCCAGCAGCTACCTCGGACAGGGTGGGGACGAGCAGTACTTC CASSYLGQGGDEQYF
TRBJ2-2 TRBV28 TRBD1 16 . TGTGCCAGCAGTTTAACAGGGGCCCCGAACACCGGGGAGCTGTTTTTT CASSLTGAPNTGELFF
TRBJ1-5 TRBV4-1 TRBD1 16 . TGCGCCAGCAGCCAAGGGACAGGGGGCAGCAATCAGCCCCAGCATTTT CASSQGTGGSNQPQHF
TRBJ1-1 TRBV21-1 . 16 once TGTGCCAGCAGTGTTGCATTAGCACACAATCGCACTGAAGCTTTCTTT CASSVALAHNRTEAFF
TRBJ2-7 TRBV19 . 13 . TGTGCCAGTAGTTCGTTCCTCGGAGACGAGCAGTACTTC CASSSFLGDEQYF
TRBJ1-2 TRBV6-4 . 18 . TGTGCCAGCAGTGACTCTTTTGTTAATTCGGGGGAAACCTATGGCTACACCTTC CASSDSFVNSGETYGYTF
TRBJ2-7 TRBV5-1 . 13 . TGCGCCAGCAGCTTGGTCTCGGACTACGAGCAGTACTTC CASSLVSDYEQYF